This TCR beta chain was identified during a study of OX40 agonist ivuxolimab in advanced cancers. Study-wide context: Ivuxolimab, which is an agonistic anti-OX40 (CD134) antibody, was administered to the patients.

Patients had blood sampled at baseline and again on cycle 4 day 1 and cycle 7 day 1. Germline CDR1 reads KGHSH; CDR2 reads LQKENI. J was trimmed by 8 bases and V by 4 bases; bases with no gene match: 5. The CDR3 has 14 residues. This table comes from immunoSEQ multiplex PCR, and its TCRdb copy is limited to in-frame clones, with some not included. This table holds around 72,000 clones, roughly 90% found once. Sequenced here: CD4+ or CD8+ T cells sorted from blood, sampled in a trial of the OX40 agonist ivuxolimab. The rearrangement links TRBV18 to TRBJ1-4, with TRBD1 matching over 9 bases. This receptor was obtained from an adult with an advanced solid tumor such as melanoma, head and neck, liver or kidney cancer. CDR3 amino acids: CASSQDRGDEKLFF. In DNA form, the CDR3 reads TGTGCCAGCTCACAGGACAGGGGAGACGAAAAACTGTTTTTT.